A selection of T cell receptor beta chains follows, all from one sample in a study of STAT5B mutations in CD4+ large granular lymphocyte leukemia. This table comes from immunoSEQ multiplex PCR, and its TCRdb copy is limited to in-frame clones, with some not included. Here the sample spans about 48,000 clones, roughly two thirds being singletons. Sample: CD4+ T cells from blood buffy coats. Receptors were obtained from a human donor in good health. CDR3s leave out the opening cysteine and the closing phenylalanine or tryptophan. Size is omitted from some rows. Given values are once, few, many or a class for expanded clones.

v_gene	j_gene	abundance	len	CDR3aa
TRBV10-3	TRBJ2-1	NA	13	AISATADSYNEQF
TRBV5-6	TRBJ1-2	once	13	ASSRTPAQNYGYT
TRBV18	TRBJ2-5	NA	12	ASSAQLAKETQY
TRBV10-3	TRBJ2-3	NA	14	AISDWGNPNTDTQY
TRBV6-1	TRBJ2-7	few	12	ASRVDPHRDEQY
TRBV6-5	TRBJ1-2	NA	10	ASTKTGGGYT
TRBV9	TRBJ1-1	NA	9	ASSVVTEAF
TRBV5-1	TRBJ1-4	few	12	ASSLGQGGEKLF
TRBV19	TRBJ1-5	few	15	ASSIDGRGTSNQPQH
TRBV7-9	TRBJ1-2	once	11	ASSFGQGYGYT
TRBV18	TRBJ1-1	NA	12	ASAHPGQGNEAF
TRBV6-5	TRBJ2-3	NA	13	ASSYSIGGPETQY
TRBV30	TRBJ1-2	NA	13	AWRARGVTNYGYT
TRBV19	TRBJ2-5	NA	11	ASSISGTETQY
TRBV30	TRBJ2-3	NA	13	AWRAVFGSTDTQY
TRBV7-6	TRBJ1-6	few	12	ASSSYGEGSPLH
TRBV5-1	TRBJ1-1	few	11	ASSSEVNTEAF
TRBV14	TRBJ2-1	NA	14	ASSPLAGSSYNEQF
TRBV28	TRBJ1-5	few	10	ASWGRDQPQH
TRBV7-2	TRBJ2-5	NA	12	ASSTAGGRETQY